The TCR beta chain described here comes from a study of post-analysis software for immune sequencing data. Background on the study: Some patients lacked subtype; others had relapsing-remitting, secondary progressive or progressive-relapsing disease.

The CDR3 consists of 14 residues. Deletions cut 0 bases from V and 6 bases from J, with 12 bases between. Germline CDR1 reads SGHKS; CDR2 reads YYEKEE (reference sequence). This clonotype was seen a few times. The antigen remains unidentified. Prepared TCR beta cDNA libraries contained unique molecular identifiers. The source material, about 0.9 to 10 million T cells, gave rise to 450,000 to 550,000 cDNA molecules. TCRdb ran MiXCR on the PCR reads and lists one entry per CDR3 protein. The sample shows hundreds of thousands of distinct CDR3 sequences, about 32% of them seen only once. Whole-study results and caveats: Relative to controls, patients with multiple sclerosis showed significantly lower normalized Chao1 diversity. F measure clustering grouped samples strongly by preparation batch. Controls had lower frequencies than patients of roughly five TRBV segments, which included TRBV5-6, TRBV5-1 and TRBV20-1.

This sequence originates from a girl between 10 and 17 years old with multiple sclerosis. Sequenced: blood. The rearrangement joins TRBV5-5 to TRBJ1-2; D remains unclear. In DNA form, the CDR3 reads TGTGCCAGCAGCTTGGCTGCCAGGATTGATGGCTACACCTTC. This translates into CASSLAARIDGYTF. Supplemented by reference TRBV5-5 and TRBJ1-2, the full variable domain reads DAGVTQSPTHLIKTRGQQVTLRCSPISGHKSVSWYQQVLGQGPQFIFQYYEKEERGRGNFPDRFSARQFPNYSSELNVNALLLGDSALYLCASSLAARIDGYTFGSGTRLTVV.